The 20 T cell receptor beta chains listed next were all sequenced from one sample in a study of response to subunit inactivated influenza vaccine. MiXCR, applied by TCRdb to the RT-PCR reads, yields one record per CDR3 protein. In the table there are more than 600,000 distinct CDR3 sequences, roughly 18% of which are singletons. The sample was PBMCs from blood, taken roughly 5 days after vaccination. All receptors come from a man in his forties or fifties who received an inactivated influenza vaccine.

To note about this clonotype: A much larger clone sits a single nucleotide away, making a read error possible. The gene calls are TRBV29-1 and TRBJ2-3, with D perhaps TRBD1 or TRBD2 (6 bases each). This CDR3 region has 12 residues. From germline, CDR1 is SQVTM and CDR2 ANQGSEA. CDR3 nucleotides: TGCGGAGGGGGACAACGCATAGATACGCAGTATTTT. It specifies CGGGQRIDTQYF.

The table lists this clonotype with many counts. CDR3 sequence reads: CASSQDSGTYEQYF. The CDR3 DNA follows: TGTGCCAGCAGCCAAGACTCCGGAACCTACGAGCAGTACTTC. The chain is built from TRBV3-1 and TRBJ2-7; D uncertain. Germline loops: CDR1 LGHDT, CDR2 YNNKEL (reference sequence). The V and J ends lost 0 bases and 2 bases respectively, with 8 bases between them. This CDR3 has 14 amino acids.

This clonotype was found many times. This chain connects TRBV6-1 to TRBJ2-1, with 11 bases fitting TRBD2. This CDR3 region has 15 residues. V shed 6 bases and J 2 bases; nucleotides not matched to a gene: 3. Germline CDR1 reads MNHNS; CDR2 reads SASEGT. Here the CDR3 reads CASSPSGRTYNEQFF. The CDR3 DNA reads as TGTGCCAGCAGCCCTAGCGGGAGGACCTACAATGAGCAGTTCTTC.

The V gene is TRBV10-3, the J gene TRBJ2-5, with 8 positions matching TRBD2. Germline lookup yields CDR1 ENHRY and CDR2 SYGVKD. The CDR3 has 13 amino acids. J lost 2 bases, V lost 8 bases, and 4 bases had no gene match. DNA for the CDR3: TGTGCCATCCGTGGACTAGCACAAGAGACCCAGTACTTC. This translates into CAIRGLAQETQYF.

Comment on this clonotype: The germline gene is not matched at one end of the junction; a read error may be the cause. The V gene is TRBV5-1, the J gene TRBJ2-3, with D perhaps matching TRBD1 (5 bases). CDR1 and CDR2 from the germline V gene are SGHRS and YFSETQ. This CDR3 comprises 18 residues. The CDR3 is CASSLSRQRIFSTATQYF. The CDR3 DNA reads as TGCGCCAGCAGCTTGAGTCGACAGCGAATATTTAGCACAGCTACGCAGTATTTT.

This clonotype was detected only a few times. The chain combines TRBV28 with TRBJ2-1, with 7 bases identical to TRBD2. Germline CDR1 and CDR2: MDHEN and SYDVKM. V shed 10 bases, J shed 4 bases, and the junction held 10 bases outside the gene matches. The CDR3 is made up of 14 amino acids. This chain's CDR3 is CAIHPGGSYNEQFF. The CDR3 DNA reads as TGTGCCATCCACCCCGGCGGGAGTTACAATGAGCAGTTCTTC.

A few counts support this clonotype. The J gene is TRBJ2-1, the V gene TRBV3-1; 8 bases fit TRBD2. CDR1 is LGHDT, CDR2 YNNKEL, per germline (reference sequence). The CDR3 loop spans 17 amino acids. J gave up 12 bases and V 0 bases, and 16 bases lay outside the gene matches. The CDR3 loop reads CASSQDLQREKYSGQFF. As DNA, the CDR3 is TGTGCCAGCAGCCAAGATCTACAGCGGGAGAAGTATTCCGGGCAGTTCTTC.

This clonotype was seen only a few times. The V and J genes are TRBV12-3 or TRBV12-4 and TRBJ1-5; D not resolved. The CDR3 contains 11 residues. V was cut by 5 bases and J by 11 bases, with 10 bases left in between. The CDR3 protein is CASSAQWAQHF. CDR3 DNA: TGTGCCAGCAGTGCTCAGTGGGCCCAGCATTTT.

In this sample, this clonotype turned up a few times. The V gene is TRBV7-8, the J gene TRBJ2-7; D remains ambiguous. Germline V lookup: CDR1 SGHVS, CDR2 FQNEAQ. V lost 5 bases, J lost 6 bases, and 20 bases lay in between. The CDR3 contains 15 residues. As DNA, the CDR3 is TGTGCCAGCAGCCTAAGACGTCCCGAAGGGCCCGAGCAGTACTTC. It encodes CASSLRRPEGPEQYF. Drawing the rest from reference TRBV7-8 and TRBJ2-7, the complete variable domain is GAGVSQSPRYKVAKRGQDVALRCDPISGHVSLFWYQQALGQGPEFLTYFQNEAQLDKSGLPSDRFFAERPEGSVSTLKIQRTQQEDSAVYLCASSLRRPEGPEQYFGPGTRLTVT.

This clonotype was picked up many times. This chain uses TRBV7-9 with TRBJ1-5; TRBD1 might be the D (6 bases). The V and J ends lost 3 bases and 6 bases respectively, with 12 bases between them. CDR1 SEHNR and CDR2 FQNEAQ come from the germline V gene (reference sequence). This CDR3 contains 14 residues. The CDR3 DNA follows: TGTGCCAGCAGCTTGGACGGGGGCAGTCAGCCCCAGCATTTT. It encodes CASSLDGGSQPQHF.

The gene calls are TRBV29-1 and TRBJ2-1, with 7 nucleotides matching TRBD2. J was trimmed by 8 bases and V by 6 bases; bases with no gene match: 10. CDR1 and CDR2 from the germline V gene are SQVTM and ANQGSEA. This CDR3 contains 13 residues. DNA for the CDR3: TGCAGCGTGACCCCGAGAGCGGGATATGAGCAGTTCTTC. Translation: CSVTPRAGYEQFF.

The genes are TRBV20-1 and TRBJ2-5, with D hard to call. In germline, CDR1 is DFQATT, CDR2 SNEGSKA (reference sequence). The CDR3 is 14 amino acids. Trimming cost V 3 bases and J 1 base, with 12 bases left between them. As DNA, the CDR3 is TGCAGTGCTAGCCTCTCCTTGAGCCAAGAGACCCAGTACTTC. This sequence encodes CSASLSLSQETQYF.

This rearrangement joins TRBV7-9 to TRBJ2-2; 8 bases fit TRBD1. Germline CDR1 reads SEHNR; CDR2 reads FQNEAQ (reference sequence). The CDR3 has 16 amino acids. Unmatched junction bases numbered 8, after V lost 3 bases and J lost 5 bases. CDR3 protein: CASSLNPGGSTGELFF. DNA for the CDR3: TGTGCCAGCAGCTTGAATCCAGGGGGCAGTACCGGGGAGCTGTTTTTT.

This clonotype was observed many times. This chain connects TRBV7-2 to TRBJ1-2; 7 nucleotides match TRBD1. The CDR3 totals 13 residues. Germline V gene data show CDR1 as SGHTA and CDR2 as FQGNSA. V gave up 0 bases and J gave up 6 bases; unmatched junction bases: 1. CDR3 in DNA: TGTGCCAGCAGCTTAGCAGACAGGGATGGCTACACCTTC. Its translation is CASSLADRDGYTF.

A few counts support this clonotype. The rearrangement uses TRBV7-8 and TRBJ2-6; TRBD2 agrees at 7 bases. The CDR3 length is 17 residues. Germline V gene data show CDR1 as SGHVS and CDR2 as FQNEAQ. V trimming: 5 bases; J trimming: 4 bases; junction bases outside the gene matches: 11. CDR3 DNA: TGTGCCAGCAGCCAGAATCATCGGGGGGTCGGGGCCAACGTCCTGACTTTC. Its translation is CASSQNHRGVGANVLTF.

This clonotype was observed a few times. CDR3: CASSPQRGWTDTQYF. Here the CDR3 DNA reads TGTGCCAGCAGCCCCCAAAGGGGATGGACAGATACGCAGTATTTT. This chain uses TRBV4-2 with TRBJ2-3; possible D gene TRBD1, 5 bases. Trimming stripped 4 bases from V and 3 bases from J, with 14 bases between. The CDR3 covers 15 residues. The V gene's germline CDR1 is LGHNA and CDR2 YNFKEQ.

This clonotype has a handful of counts. The J gene is TRBJ2-1, the V gene TRBV7-2; D may be TRBD1 or TRBD2 (5 bases each). V was shortened by 5 bases and J by 8 bases, with 19 bases between the two germline ends. Germline values: CDR1 SGHTA, CDR2 FQGNSA. CDR3 length: 15 amino acids. CDR3 DNA: TGTGCCAGCAGCCGCATGGGGACCGTGTTGGATGAGCAGTTCTTC. Amino acids: CASSRMGTVLDEQFF.

This clonotype showed up just a few times. The rearrangement links TRBV20-1 to TRBJ1-4; tentative D call: TRBD1 (6 bases). The germline CDR1 and CDR2 sequences are DFQATT and SNEGSKA (reference sequence). V lost 0 bases and J lost 6, with 23 bases in between. The CDR3 totals 18 residues. CDR3 DNA sequence: TGCAGTGCTAGAGATTTGGCGGGGGGTTGGGGGCTGGATGAAAAACTGTTTTTT. Protein: CSARDLAGGWGLDEKLFF.

This clonotype has only a few counts. The chain has TRBV4-3 and TRBJ2-1; 14 bases match TRBD2. The CDR3 sequence is 16 residues long. Germline values: CDR1 LGHNA, CDR2 YSLEER. The J segment lost 7 bases and the V segment lost 4 bases, leaving 6 bases of the junction unmatched. The CDR3 region is CASSLGTSGSNNEQFF. The DNA of the CDR3 is TGCGCCAGCAGCCTTGGGACTAGCGGGAGCAATAATGAGCAGTTCTTC.

The gene calls are TRBV4-1 and TRBJ2-5, with a weak D call TRBD1 (6 bases). The V end lost 0 bases, the J end lost 5 bases, and 10 bases lay between the germline ends. CDR3 length equals 14 residues. Germline V gene sequence: CDR1 MGHRA, CDR2 YSYEKL. The CDR3 DNA sequence: TGCGCCAGCAGCCAAGAAGGGGGAACGGAGACCCAGTACTTC. It codes for CASSQEGGTETQYF.